The T cell receptor (beta chain) described here comes from a study of blood T cells in healthy people across ages. V lost 3 bases and J lost 5, with 4 bases in between. The CDR3 spans 10 residues. CDR1 SQVTM and CDR2 ANQGSEA come from the germline V gene. Concerning this clonotype itself: Antigen specificity is unknown. The CDR3 carries no conserved terminal phenylalanine or tryptophan, so it likely arises from a read error.

Next came a second PCR, run for roughly 7 to 12 cycles, which used a sample-barcoded 5' primer along with a J-beta primer mix. One entry per CDR3 protein results from TCRdb running MiXCR on the 5' RACE reads. The table includes about 560,000 distinct CDR3 sequences, 27% detected once. Study-wide results and limits: In older individuals, TCR beta diversity per million T cells was lower, falling roughly linearly with age.

The sample was also linked to a second study, of T cells of mothers and their children.

Sequenced: blood. The rearrangement links TRBV29-1 to TRBJ1-1; no clear D. The TCR originated in a boy aged 2 to 10 in good health. The CDR3 protein is CSVDQTEAFS. For the CDR3, the DNA is TGCAGCGTTGATCAGACTGAAGCTTTCTCT.